A selection of T cell receptor beta chains follows, all from one sample in a study of shared clonotypes between healthy human individuals. Generated by immunoSEQ multiplex PCR, the TCRdb table keeps only in-frame clones and is missing some. The profile shows 2 million to 2.5 million clones, roughly 93% of them singletons. Sequencing used naive CD4+ T cells from PBMCs. The receptors here all came from a young man in good health. Some clones in this sample may be carry-over from other donors' samples. Each CDR3 is given with its conserved first and last residue. A D gene is named only where the DNA matches it firmly. Rows may omit the clone size; those that give it use once, few, many or a size class.

cdr3_nt: TGTGCCAGCAGTTTAAGTAGGGCGGGAGGAGTGCAGTTCTTC
cdr3_aa: CASSLSRAGGVQFF
d_call: TRBD2
j_call: TRBJ2-1
clone_size: NA
v_call: TRBV28

cdr3_nt: TGTGCCAGCAGACCTCAGGGGGGGAACCAGCCCCAGCATTTT
cdr3_aa: CASRPQGGNQPQHF
d_call: TRBD1
j_call: TRBJ1-5
clone_size: NA
v_call: TRBV25-1

cdr3_nt: TGTGCCAGCAGTTACTCGATTCGGGGCTATGGCTACACCTTC
cdr3_aa: CASSYSIRGYGYTF
d_call: NA
j_call: TRBJ1-2
clone_size: NA
v_call: TRBV6-5

cdr3_nt: TGTGCCAGCAGCACGCGGACGGTGAGCTCCTACGAGCAGTACTTC
cdr3_aa: CASSTRTVSSYEQYF
d_call: NA
j_call: TRBJ2-7
clone_size: NA
v_call: TRBV5-4

cdr3_nt: TGTGCCAGTAAGCGGGGCCCAGACCAAGAGACCCAGTACTTC
cdr3_aa: CASKRGPDQETQYF
d_call: TRBD2
j_call: TRBJ2-5
clone_size: NA
v_call: TRBV19

cdr3_nt: TGTGCCAGCAGTTTATTTGGGGTGGACAGGGGGACCGGGGAGCTGTTTTTT
cdr3_aa: CASSLFGVDRGTGELFF
d_call: TRBD1
j_call: TRBJ2-2
clone_size: NA
v_call: TRBV27

cdr3_nt: TGTGCCAGCAACTCCTTAAGAGACAGGCGCTACGAGCAGTACTTC
cdr3_aa: CASNSLRDRRYEQYF
d_call: NA
j_call: TRBJ2-7
clone_size: NA
v_call: TRBV2

cdr3_nt: TGTGCCAGCAGCGTAGTCGACGCTCGCGGGACCCAGTACTTC
cdr3_aa: CASSVVDARGTQYF
d_call: NA
j_call: TRBJ2-5
clone_size: NA
v_call: TRBV9

cdr3_nt: TGTGCCTGGAGTGCTTTGGGACGGGTCAACACTGAAGCTTTCTTT
cdr3_aa: CAWSALGRVNTEAFF
d_call: NA
j_call: TRBJ1-1
clone_size: NA
v_call: TRBV30

cdr3_nt: TGTGCCAGCGGTCGGGGGGCGCATGCAGATACGCAGTATTTT
cdr3_aa: CASGRGAHADTQYF
d_call: NA
j_call: TRBJ2-3
clone_size: NA
v_call: TRBV6-1

cdr3_nt: TGTGCCAGCAGCCTGGAGGGACAGGGGTCCTACGAGCAGTACTTC
cdr3_aa: CASSLEGQGSYEQYF
d_call: TRBD1
j_call: TRBJ2-7
clone_size: NA
v_call: TRBV9

cdr3_nt: TGTGCCAGCAGTTTGGGTAGAGATACGCAGTATTTT
cdr3_aa: CASSLGRDTQYF
d_call: NA
j_call: TRBJ2-3
clone_size: once
v_call: TRBV27

cdr3_nt: TGCGCCAGCAGCTTTGAAGCAGCTCCCTACGAGCAGTACTTC
cdr3_aa: CASSFEAAPYEQYF
d_call: NA
j_call: TRBJ2-7
clone_size: NA
v_call: TRBV5-1

cdr3_nt: TGTGCCAGCAGCGTAGGTGGCCCTTCCTACGAGCAGTACTTC
cdr3_aa: CASSVGGPSYEQYF
d_call: NA
j_call: TRBJ2-7
clone_size: NA
v_call: TRBV9

cdr3_nt: TGTGCCAGCAGCCAAGACCTCATGAACACTGAAGCTTTCTTT
cdr3_aa: CASSQDLMNTEAFF
d_call: NA
j_call: TRBJ1-1
clone_size: NA
v_call: TRBV7-9

cdr3_nt: TGTGCCAGCAGCTTGGTTCGGGGTTTGGGGGGCGAGCAGTACTTC
cdr3_aa: CASSLVRGLGGEQYF
d_call: NA
j_call: TRBJ2-7
clone_size: NA
v_call: TRBV5-8

cdr3_nt: TGTGCCAGTAGTATTCCGGGTCATCAGCCCCAGCATTTT
cdr3_aa: CASSIPGHQPQHF
d_call: NA
j_call: TRBJ1-5
clone_size: NA
v_call: TRBV19

cdr3_nt: TGTGCCTGGAGGTCAGGGGGGTTCTCGCCCCAGCATTTT
cdr3_aa: CAWRSGGFSPQHF
d_call: TRBD1
j_call: TRBJ1-5
clone_size: NA
v_call: TRBV30

cdr3_nt: TGTGCCAGCAGTTACGGGGGCGGTGGCTCCTACAATGAGCAGTTCTTC
cdr3_aa: CASSYGGGGSYNEQFF
d_call: NA
j_call: TRBJ2-1
clone_size: NA
v_call: TRBV6-5

cdr3_nt: TGTGCCAGCAGTCGTACCGGGACAAAGACCTACGAGCAGTACTTC
cdr3_aa: CASSRTGTKTYEQYF
d_call: NA
j_call: TRBJ2-7
clone_size: NA
v_call: TRBV28

cdr3_nt: TGTGCCAGTAGTATCGCCTTCGGCAATGAGCAGTTCTTC
cdr3_aa: CASSIAFGNEQFF
d_call: NA
j_call: TRBJ2-1
clone_size: NA
v_call: TRBV19

cdr3_nt: TGTGCCAGCTCACGCGGACTAGGCACAGATACGCAGTATTTT
cdr3_aa: CASSRGLGTDTQYF
d_call: TRBD2
j_call: TRBJ2-3
clone_size: NA
v_call: TRBV18

cdr3_nt: TGTGCCAGTAGACAGACTAGCGGGAGTATCAATGAGCAGTTCTTC
cdr3_aa: CASRQTSGSINEQFF
d_call: TRBD2
j_call: TRBJ2-1
clone_size: NA
v_call: TRBV19

cdr3_nt: TGTGCCAGCTCACCTTTGTCACGGATTGCTAATGAGCAGTTCTTC
cdr3_aa: CASSPLSRIANEQFF
d_call: NA
j_call: TRBJ2-1
clone_size: NA
v_call: TRBV18

cdr3_nt: TGCAGCGTTGGGGGAGGACTAGCGGGATGGGAGGCTGGCGAGCAGTACTTC
cdr3_aa: CSVGGGLAGWEAGEQYF
d_call: TRBD2
j_call: TRBJ2-7
clone_size: NA
v_call: TRBV29-1

cdr3_nt: TGTGCCTGGAGTGGAGGGGATAACACCGGGGAGCTGTTTTTT
cdr3_aa: CAWSGGDNTGELFF
d_call: NA
j_call: TRBJ2-2
clone_size: NA
v_call: TRBV30

cdr3_nt: TGCGCCAGCAGCGTAACGGGACTAGCGGGAGTAGATACGCAGTATTTT
cdr3_aa: CASSVTGLAGVDTQYF
d_call: TRBD2
j_call: TRBJ2-3
clone_size: NA
v_call: TRBV5-1

cdr3_nt: TGTGCCAGCAGCCAAGGGCGGGGGGGGCAAGAGACCCAGTACTTC
cdr3_aa: CASSQGRGGQETQYF
d_call: TRBD2
j_call: TRBJ2-5
clone_size: NA
v_call: TRBV4-2

cdr3_nt: TGCGCCAGCAGCTTGTTTAGCGGGAGGGGCACCGGGGAGCTGTTTTTT
cdr3_aa: CASSLFSGRGTGELFF
d_call: TRBD2
j_call: TRBJ2-2
clone_size: NA
v_call: TRBV5-1

cdr3_nt: TGTGCCAGCAGCCTGGCGGAGACCCAGTACTTC
cdr3_aa: CASSLAETQYF
d_call: NA
j_call: TRBJ2-5
clone_size: NA
v_call: TRBV11-2

cdr3_nt: TGTGCCAGCAGCTTAGGTGGGGCGGGAGCCTACAATGAGCAGTTCTTC
cdr3_aa: CASSLGGAGAYNEQFF
d_call: TRBD2
j_call: TRBJ2-1
clone_size: NA
v_call: TRBV7-2

cdr3_nt: TGTGCCAGCAGTTACGGACAGCTTAAGGAAGCTTTCTTT
cdr3_aa: CASSYGQLKEAFF
d_call: NA
j_call: TRBJ1-1
clone_size: NA
v_call: TRBV6-5

cdr3_nt: TGTGCCAGCAGTCGGGACAGGGCAGATACAGAGACCCAGTACTTC
cdr3_aa: CASSRDRADTETQYF
d_call: TRBD1
j_call: TRBJ2-5
clone_size: NA
v_call: TRBV6-1

cdr3_nt: TGTGCCAGCGGACTAGCGGGATCTGAGCAGTTCTTC
cdr3_aa: CASGLAGSEQFF
d_call: TRBD2
j_call: TRBJ2-1
clone_size: NA
v_call: TRBV28

cdr3_nt: TGTGCCAGCTCACCACCGGCGACTAGTAAGGAGACCCAGTACTTC
cdr3_aa: CASSPPATSKETQYF
d_call: NA
j_call: TRBJ2-5
clone_size: NA
v_call: TRBV18

cdr3_nt: TGTGCCAGCAGTGAACAGGGGGTGGATGAAAAACTGTTTTTT
cdr3_aa: CASSEQGVDEKLFF
d_call: TRBD1
j_call: TRBJ1-4
clone_size: NA
v_call: TRBV2

cdr3_nt: TGCAGCGCAAGAGAGGGCAGGGGGAAGGGGAAACTGTTTTTT
cdr3_aa: CSAREGRGKGKLFF
d_call: TRBD1
j_call: TRBJ1-4
clone_size: NA
v_call: TRBV29-1

cdr3_nt: TGCAGCGTTGAATCTCGGGGTCAAGAGACCCAGTACTTC
cdr3_aa: CSVESRGQETQYF
d_call: NA
j_call: TRBJ2-5
clone_size: NA
v_call: TRBV29-1

cdr3_nt: TGTGCCACCAGCAGAGAGGGAAGCAATGGCTACACCTTC
cdr3_aa: CATSREGSNGYTF
d_call: NA
j_call: TRBJ1-2
clone_size: NA
v_call: TRBV15

cdr3_nt: TGTGCCAGCAGCCCGGGGACCAGCACCGGGGAGCTGTTTTTT
cdr3_aa: CASSPGTSTGELFF
d_call: NA
j_call: TRBJ2-2
clone_size: NA
v_call: TRBV11-3

cdr3_nt: TGCGCCAGCAGCTTTTCGGGGGTCCCCTACGAGCAGTACTTC
cdr3_aa: CASSFSGVPYEQYF
d_call: NA
j_call: TRBJ2-7
clone_size: NA
v_call: TRBV5-1

cdr3_nt: TGTGCCAGCAGTCCCCGCTATAGGTTTGGCGGGGAGAGCTCCTACGAGCAGTACTTC
cdr3_aa: CASSPRYRFGGESSYEQYF
d_call: NA
j_call: TRBJ2-7
clone_size: NA
v_call: TRBV28

cdr3_nt: TGTGCCAGCAGCTTACTTTCTGGGGCCAACGTCCTGACTTTC
cdr3_aa: CASSLLSGANVLTF
d_call: NA
j_call: TRBJ2-6
clone_size: NA
v_call: TRBV5-4

cdr3_nt: TGCGCCAGCAGCTTGGACTATAGAGGTGAGCAGTTCTTC
cdr3_aa: CASSLDYRGEQFF
d_call: NA
j_call: TRBJ2-1
clone_size: NA
v_call: TRBV5-1

cdr3_nt: TGTGCCAGCAGTTTGTTCGGGACAGTTCCGTACGAGCAGTACTTC
cdr3_aa: CASSLFGTVPYEQYF
d_call: TRBD1
j_call: TRBJ2-7
clone_size: NA
v_call: TRBV27

cdr3_nt: TGTGCCAGCCGGTCAGCGAATCAGCCCCAGCATTTT
cdr3_aa: CASRSANQPQHF
d_call: NA
j_call: TRBJ1-5
clone_size: once
v_call: TRBV2

cdr3_nt: TGCGCCAGCAGAAGAAGGGAGGCTAATGAAAAACTGTTTTTT
cdr3_aa: CASRRREANEKLFF
d_call: NA
j_call: TRBJ1-4
clone_size: once
v_call: TRBV4-1

cdr3_nt: TGTGCCAGCAGAACCTACTATGGCTACACCTTC
cdr3_aa: CASRTYYGYTF
d_call: NA
j_call: TRBJ1-2
clone_size: NA
v_call: TRBV6-1

cdr3_nt: TGTGCCACCAGCCCTTCACTCCGGGCCTACGAGCAGTACTTC
cdr3_aa: CATSPSLRAYEQYF
d_call: NA
j_call: TRBJ2-7
clone_size: NA
v_call: TRBV15

cdr3_nt: TGTGCCAGAAGCTTGTATGCGGCAGACTATCAGCCCCAGCATTTT
cdr3_aa: CARSLYAADYQPQHF
d_call: NA
j_call: TRBJ1-5
clone_size: NA
v_call: TRBV5-3

cdr3_nt: TGTGCCAGCAGCTTAGGGGACAGAGGCAATGAGCAGTTCTTC
cdr3_aa: CASSLGDRGNEQFF
d_call: TRBD1
j_call: TRBJ2-1
clone_size: NA
v_call: TRBV7-3

cdr3_nt: TGCGCCAGCAGCTTCAATGGTCTGGAGGGAGAGACCCAGTACTTC
cdr3_aa: CASSFNGLEGETQYF
d_call: NA
j_call: TRBJ2-5
clone_size: NA
v_call: TRBV5-1

cdr3_nt: TGTGCCAGCGGGGAAGAACTTGAAGCTTTCTTT
cdr3_aa: CASGEELEAFF
d_call: NA
j_call: TRBJ1-1
clone_size: once
v_call: TRBV7-2

cdr3_nt: TGTGCCTGGAGTGATGGGGGTGGGAACACCATATATTTT
cdr3_aa: CAWSDGGGNTIYF
d_call: NA
j_call: TRBJ1-3
clone_size: NA
v_call: TRBV30

cdr3_nt: TGTGCCAGCAGCTTCCCGACAGGGTATGGCGAGCAGTACTTC
cdr3_aa: CASSFPTGYGEQYF
d_call: TRBD1
j_call: TRBJ2-7
clone_size: NA
v_call: TRBV7-9

cdr3_nt: TGCGCCAGCAGCCAAGGGGACAATAACTATGGCTACACCTTC
cdr3_aa: CASSQGDNNYGYTF
d_call: NA
j_call: TRBJ1-2
clone_size: once
v_call: TRBV4-1

cdr3_nt: TGTGCCAGCAGTTCCCCGGGACAGAAAAACATTCAGTACTTC
cdr3_aa: CASSSPGQKNIQYF
d_call: TRBD1
j_call: TRBJ2-4
clone_size: once
v_call: TRBV6-6

cdr3_nt: TGTGCCAGCAGCCAGGGGCGGGAGTCTTACAATGAGCAGTTCTTC
cdr3_aa: CASSQGRESYNEQFF
d_call: NA
j_call: TRBJ2-1
clone_size: NA
v_call: TRBV7-2